This T cell receptor beta chain was observed in a study of cytomegalovirus exposure and HLA in healthy donors. At the level of the study: Unique TCR beta sequences numbering some 120 million came from around 180 million T cells in an earlier analysis.

Germline CDR1 is MDHEN and CDR2 is SYDVKM. The CDR3 is made up of 14 amino acids. With 7 bases removed from V and 2 bases from J, the gap between germline ends came to 14 bases. Study outcomes and limitations: Analyzed later, most CMV-associated TCR beta chains appeared HLA-restricted. The majority of TCR sequences were rare, yet some public TCRs appeared in many donors.

On this clone itself: What it binds is not known.

The PCR used 60 Vbeta and 13 Jbeta primers. This table comes from immunoSEQ multiplex PCR, and its TCRdb copy is limited to in-frame clones, with some not included. The sample comprises 130,000 or so clones, roughly 84% of which are singletons, and 2.5% to 3.5% rests with the top ten. The chain combines TRBV28 with TRBJ2-5; tentative D call: TRBD2 (5 bases). The clonotype originates from a woman under 30 in good health and CMV-seropositive. The sample taken for sequencing was PBMCs. The CDR3 protein is CASTPPGTQETQYF. In DNA form, the CDR3 reads TGTGCCAGCACACCCCCGGGAACACAAGAGACCCAGTACTTC.